The rows below give T cell receptor beta chains drawn from one sample of a study of blood T cell repertoires in COVID-19. Assay: immunoSEQ multiplex PCR; the TCRdb copy retains only in-frame clones and omits some. The sample contains over 120,000 clones, around 90% of which appear only once. The sequenced sample consisted of peripheral blood. Receptor source: a man between 65 and 80 years old with acute or convalescent COVID-19. Both conserved end residues are part of each CDR3. The D gene is left open where the match is weak. The size entry is marked missing in some rows and otherwise reads once, few, many or a size class.

length,J,V,size,D,CDR3,DNA
15,TRBJ2-3,TRBV19,once,TRBD2,CASSIGSGVADTQYF,TGTGCCAGTAGTATTGGTAGCGGGGTGGCGGATACGCAGTATTTT
16,TRBJ2-5,TRBV24-1,-,-,CATSDPSSGVGETQYF,TGTGCCACCAGTGACCCAAGTTCGGGGGTTGGAGAGACCCAGTACTTC
14,TRBJ2-2,TRBV5-4,-,-,CASSLMGASGELFF,TGTGCCAGCAGCTTGATGGGGGCCTCCGGGGAGCTGTTTTTT
16,TRBJ1-2,TRBV7-2,-,TRBD1,CASSLDMTRGDYGYTF,TGTGCCAGCAGCTTAGATATGACCAGGGGGGACTATGGCTACACCTTC
16,TRBJ2-1,TRBV7-2,-,TRBD2,CASSLTWTRDYNEQFF,TGTGCCAGCAGCTTGACCTGGACTAGAGACTACAATGAGCAGTTCTTC
14,TRBJ1-3,TRBV3-1/TRBV3-2,-,-,CASSQEPVENTIYF,TGTGCCAGCAGCCAAGAGCCAGTTGAAAACACCATATATTTT
16,TRBJ1-5,TRBV27,-,TRBD1,CASRGQGVMSNQPQHF,TGTGCCAGCAGGGGACAGGGGGTAATGAGCAATCAGCCCCAGCATTTT
16,TRBJ2-5,TRBV5-1,-,TRBD1,CASSFPPGQGEETQYF,TGCGCCAGCAGCTTTCCTCCGGGACAGGGGGAAGAGACCCAGTACTTC
13,TRBJ1-1,TRBV5-1,-,-,CASPPGVYTEAFF,TGCGCCAGCCCTCCGGGGGTTTACACTGAAGCTTTCTTT
16,TRBJ2-5,TRBV9,-,-,CASSVVGWSAQETQYF,TGTGCCAGCAGCGTAGTAGGATGGTCAGCGCAAGAGACCCAGTACTTC
15,TRBJ1-4,TRBV28,-,TRBD1,CASRGTGQGLDKLFF,TGTGCCAGCAGGGGAACGGGACAGGGGCTGGACAAACTGTTTTTT
15,TRBJ2-5,TRBV6-4,-,TRBD2,CASSATGGPQETQYF,TGTGCCAGCAGTGCCACGGGGGGGCCACAGGAGACCCAGTACTTC
15,TRBJ2-1,TRBV6-5,-,TRBD1,CASSYSGTGPNEQFF,TGTGCCAGCAGTTACTCGGGGACAGGGCCCAATGAGCAGTTCTTC
15,TRBJ2-7,TRBV4-1,once,-,CASSQVRTRTYEQYF,TGCGCCAGCAGCCAAGTCCGGACACGAACCTACGAGCAGTACTTC
15,TRBJ2-7,TRBV28,-,-,CASSFPLVGATEQYF,TGTGCCAGCAGTTTCCCCCTCGTAGGGGCTACCGAGCAGTACTTC
15,TRBJ2-7,TRBV4-2,-,TRBD2,CASSQDLAGVGEQYF,TGTGCCAGCAGCCAGGACTTAGCGGGAGTGGGTGAGCAGTACTTC
13,TRBJ2-3,TRBV19,-,TRBD1,CASSDRVGDTQYF,TGTGCCAGTTCGGACAGGGTTGGAGATACGCAGTATTTT
14,TRBJ1-4,TRBV10-3,-,-,CAISESGQYEKLFF,TGTGCCATCAGTGAGTCGGGGCAGTACGAAAAACTGTTTTTT
14,TRBJ2-1,TRBV25-1,-,TRBD2,CASSLAGGSNEQFF,TGTGCCAGCAGTCTAGCGGGAGGGTCAAATGAGCAGTTCTTC
14,TRBJ2-1,TRBV30,-,TRBD2,CAWSALAALNEQFF,TGTGCCTGGAGTGCACTAGCGGCCCTCAATGAGCAGTTCTTC
14,TRBJ1-2,TRBV6-5,-,TRBD1,CASSGTGRNYGYTF,TGTGCCAGCAGCGGGACAGGGAGAAACTATGGCTACACCTTC
13,TRBJ1-3,TRBV20-1,few,-,CSASNRGGNTIYF,TGCAGTGCTAGTAACCGGGGAGGAAACACCATATATTTT
17,TRBJ2-2,TRBV7-9,-,TRBD1,CASSSRRVEQGTGELFF,TGTGCCAGCAGCTCCCGGAGAGTAGAACAGGGGACCGGGGAGCTGTTTTTT
16,TRBJ1-2,TRBV28,-,-,CASSFPRLDGNYGYTF,TGTGCCAGCAGTTTCCCTCGTCTCGACGGGAACTATGGCTACACCTTC
15,TRBJ1-3,TRBV27,once,-,CASSLSGRAGNTIYF,TGTGCCAGCAGCTTATCGGGCAGGGCTGGAAACACCATATATTTT
12,TRBJ1-6,TRBV28,-,-,CASGGYNSPLHF,TGTGCCAGCGGCGGGTATAATTCACCCCTCCACTTT
13,TRBJ1-1,TRBV5-8,-,-,CASSSQGDTEAFF,TGTGCCAGCAGCTCGCAGGGTGACACTGAAGCTTTCTTT
15,TRBJ1-2,TRBV27,-,TRBD1,CASRTSGQGKGGYTF,TGTGCCAGCAGAACGTCGGGACAGGGGAAAGGTGGCTACACCTTC
17,TRBJ1-1,TRBV19,-,-,CASSPLGSGTGDTEAFF,TGTGCCAGTAGTCCCCTGGGGTCCGGGACGGGGGACACTGAAGCTTTCTTT
14,TRBJ2-5,TRBV11-2,-,-,CASSRTGIQETQYF,TGTGCCAGCAGTCGTACCGGGATCCAGGAGACCCAGTACTTC
14,TRBJ2-7,TRBV16,-,TRBD1,CASSPWDSSYEQYF,TGTGCCAGCAGCCCGTGGGACAGCTCCTACGAGCAGTACTTC